Listed below are T cell receptor beta chains from one sample, sequenced in a study of shared T cell receptors in the human thymus. Sequencing was performed with immunoSEQ multiplex PCR; in TCRdb, only in-frame clones are kept and a portion is missing. Here the sample spans 700,000 to 750,000 clones, 80% to 90% being singletons. These sequences were also reported in another study, on human thymus T cells.

The sequenced sample was thymocytes. All receptors derive from a girl under two years old with a congenital heart defect. CDR3s leave out the opening cysteine and the closing phenylalanine or tryptophan. The order of the fields is CDR3 protein, D gene, V gene. The D gene is left open where the match is weak.

CDR3: ASSSGQVFSGANVLT; D: TRBD1; V: TRBV9
CDR3: ASRDRGRDTEAF; D: TRBD1; V: TRBV27
CDR3: ASSREMVPSTEAF; D: .; V: TRBV5-1
CDR3: ASSSRDGAEAF; D: .; V: TRBV7-9
CDR3: ASTGTVDNSPLH; D: TRBD1; V: TRBV19
CDR3: ASSPDRTSSYEQY; D: TRBD1; V: TRBV27
CDR3: ATQSEGAHGELF; D: TRBD1; V: TRBV19
CDR3: ASSLRGADTQY; D: .; V: TRBV11-2
CDR3: ASSESHDKEGYGYT; D: .; V: TRBV25-1
CDR3: ASGFSGENQPQH; D: .; V: TRBV12-5
CDR3: ASSVPGQGVNTEAF; D: TRBD1; V: TRBV19
CDR3: ASSPRFGTSPTSYNEQF; D: .; V: TRBV5-6
CDR3: ASSSRGSKGYT; D: .; V: TRBV11-2
CDR3: ASSPSGQDPGYT; D: TRBD1; V: TRBV18
CDR3: ASSQDEGSSYEQY; D: .; V: TRBV4-1
CDR3: ASSLEGDSYNSPLH; D: .; V: TRBV28
CDR3: ASSEALLGTQY; D: .; V: TRBV2
CDR3: ASSQFRDSPYEQY; D: TRBD1; V: TRBV23-1
CDR3: ASGLFIGSEQF; D: .; V: TRBV12-5
CDR3: ASSSGLAGPRDSSTDTQY; D: TRBD2; V: TRBV7-3
CDR3: ASSSPGTGDEQY; D: TRBD1; V: TRBV27
CDR3: ASSLGLAGHSSYEQY; D: TRBD2; V: TRBV11-2
CDR3: AISARGDGFVNTEAF; D: .; V: TRBV10-3
CDR3: ASSMGPPTGIEQY; D: .; V: TRBV19
CDR3: ASRPRRTLQGTEAF; D: .; V: TRBV23-1
CDR3: ASSLRAGGPEQY; D: TRBD2; V: TRBV11-3
CDR3: ASSCMDIGTGATYGYT; D: TRBD1; V: TRBV7-9
CDR3: ASSRQGPSPLH; D: .; V: TRBV6-1
CDR3: ASSPTILGTGFCYEQY; D: TRBD1; V: TRBV5-1
CDR3: ASRGGVNTEAF; D: .; V: TRBV5-4
CDR3: ASSCPGAGSKNIQY; D: .; V: TRBV28
CDR3: ASSVPNGYT; D: .; V: TRBV2
CDR3: ASSYSGTYNSPLH; D: .; V: TRBV6-6
CDR3: ASRATGNTQPQH; D: .; V: TRBV2
CDR3: AWSARGQAPLGLGRDYGYT; D: TRBD1; V: TRBV30
CDR3: ASSRSFSGVVSTGELF; D: .; V: TRBV4-3
CDR3: ASSQTSLMNTEAF; D: .; V: TRBV4-3
CDR3: ASSIVGQRNSPLH; D: TRBD1; V: TRBV19
CDR3: ASSVDVRGGYT; D: .; V: TRBV9
CDR3: ASSQSSGLSPMNTEAF; D: .; V: TRBV14
CDR3: ASSPSGDSYNEQF; D: TRBD2; V: TRBV6-4
CDR3: ASSSDRHAINEQF; D: .; V: TRBV7-9
CDR3: ASSYTGRGDSPLH; D: .; V: TRBV6-5
CDR3: ASSSTGNYGYT; D: .; V: TRBV11-2
CDR3: ASSLEGTEQY; D: .; V: TRBV7-2
CDR3: ASSPDRDIGTDTQY; D: TRBD1; V: TRBV5-8
CDR3: SLLGRLGGNTEAF; D: .; V: TRBV29-1
CDR3: ASGLFRARGYT; D: .; V: TRBV12-5
CDR3: ASRRARALAGQYEQY; D: TRBD2; V: TRBV2
CDR3: SASTGGHTEAF; D: TRBD1; V: TRBV29-1
CDR3: ASSSRGLIAGDRQETQY; D: TRBD2; V: TRBV5-1
CDR3: ASRTWGVDYGYT; D: .; V: TRBV7-9
CDR3: ASSEGAGALGCGYT; D: .; V: TRBV6-1
CDR3: EARDSKINQPQH; D: TRBD1; V: TRBV28
CDR3: ASSLKEGQIDGYT; D: TRBD1; V: TRBV7-3
CDR3: ASSEARQTPNYGYT; D: .; V: TRBV2
CDR3: ASSFFGRWNTEAF; D: .; V: TRBV5-5
CDR3: ASSLAAGGPMETQY; D: TRBD2; V: TRBV5-1
CDR3: ASSRQRGRNYGYT; D: .; V: TRBV5-1